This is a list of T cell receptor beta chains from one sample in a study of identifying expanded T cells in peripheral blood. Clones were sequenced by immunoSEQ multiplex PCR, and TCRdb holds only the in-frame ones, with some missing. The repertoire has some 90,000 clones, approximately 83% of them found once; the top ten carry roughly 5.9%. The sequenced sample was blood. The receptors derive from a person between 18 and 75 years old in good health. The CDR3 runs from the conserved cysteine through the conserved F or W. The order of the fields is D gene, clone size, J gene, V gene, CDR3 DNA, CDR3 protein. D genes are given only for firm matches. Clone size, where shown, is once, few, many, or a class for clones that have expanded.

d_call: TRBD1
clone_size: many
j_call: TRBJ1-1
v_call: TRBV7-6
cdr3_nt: TGTGCCAGCAGCTTCGCGACAGGGGGAGGACCTGAAGCTTTCTTT
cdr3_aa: CASSFATGGGPEAFF

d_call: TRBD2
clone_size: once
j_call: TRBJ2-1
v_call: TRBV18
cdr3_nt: TGTGCCAGCTCACGACTAGCGGGGGACAATGAGCAGTTCTTC
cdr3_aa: CASSRLAGDNEQFF

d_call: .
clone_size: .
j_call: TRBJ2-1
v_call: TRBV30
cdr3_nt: TGTGCCTGGATTGCAGGGAATGAGCAGTTCTTC
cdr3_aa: CAWIAGNEQFF

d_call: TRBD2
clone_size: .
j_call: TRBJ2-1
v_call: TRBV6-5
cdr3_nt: TGTGCCAGCAGTTACTGGCGGGGGTACAATGAGCAGTTCTTC
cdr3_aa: CASSYWRGYNEQFF

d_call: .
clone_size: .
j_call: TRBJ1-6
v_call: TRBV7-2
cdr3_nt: TGTGCCAGCAGCTTAGGTAAAATACAGGGCAATAATTCACCCCTCCACTTT
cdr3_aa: CASSLGKIQGNNSPLHF

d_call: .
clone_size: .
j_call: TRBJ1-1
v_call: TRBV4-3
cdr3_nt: TGCGCCAGCAGCCAAGGCGACGGATCAAACACTGAAGCTTTCTTT
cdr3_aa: CASSQGDGSNTEAFF

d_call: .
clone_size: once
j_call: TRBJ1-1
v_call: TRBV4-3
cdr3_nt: TGCGCCAGCAGCCAAGGACCCCAGACTGAAGCTTTCTTT
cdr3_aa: CASSQGPQTEAFF

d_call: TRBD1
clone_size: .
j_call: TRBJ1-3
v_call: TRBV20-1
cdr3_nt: TGCAGTGCTTTGACAGGGGACACCATATATTTT
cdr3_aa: CSALTGDTIYF

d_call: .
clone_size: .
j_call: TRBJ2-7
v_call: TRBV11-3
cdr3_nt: TGTGCCAGCAGCCACAACGTCCCGTCCAGCGAGCAGTACTTC
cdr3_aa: CASSHNVPSSEQYF

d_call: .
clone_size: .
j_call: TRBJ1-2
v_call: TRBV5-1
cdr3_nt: TGCGCCAGCAGCTTGGACGGAAAGGTGGGCTATGGCTACACCTTC
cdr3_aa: CASSLDGKVGYGYTF

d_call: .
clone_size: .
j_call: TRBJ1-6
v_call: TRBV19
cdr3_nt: TGTGCCAGTAGTATCCTACTTTTGGGGCTCAATTCACCCCTCCACTTT
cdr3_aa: CASSILLLGLNSPLHF

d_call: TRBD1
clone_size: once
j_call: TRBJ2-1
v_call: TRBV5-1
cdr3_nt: TGCGCCAGCAGCGGGACCGGGACAGCCTTCTTC
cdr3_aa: CASSGTGTAFF

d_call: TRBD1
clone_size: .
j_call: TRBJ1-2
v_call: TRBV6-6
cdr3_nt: TGTGCCAGCACCCAGGCGACAGGGGTCTATGGCTACACCTTC
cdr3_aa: CASTQATGVYGYTF

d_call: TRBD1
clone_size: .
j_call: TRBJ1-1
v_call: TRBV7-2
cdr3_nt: TGTGCCAGCAGCTCTAACCGGGACAGAGAAGCTTTCTTT
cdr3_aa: CASSSNRDREAFF

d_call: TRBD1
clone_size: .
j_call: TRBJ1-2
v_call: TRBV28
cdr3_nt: TGTGCCAGCAGTGCTAACCGCTGGGACAGTTCTAACTATGGCTACACCTTC
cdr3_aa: CASSANRWDSSNYGYTF

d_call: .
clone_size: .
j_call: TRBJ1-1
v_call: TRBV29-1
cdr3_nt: TGCAGCGTTGACCGGGGGCAGAGGGGTACTGAAGCTTTCTTT
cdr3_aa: CSVDRGQRGTEAFF

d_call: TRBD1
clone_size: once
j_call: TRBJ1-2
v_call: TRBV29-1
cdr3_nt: TGCAGCGTCCCGGGGGCAGGGGGATCCCTAAGTGGCTACACCTTC
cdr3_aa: CSVPGAGGSLSGYTF

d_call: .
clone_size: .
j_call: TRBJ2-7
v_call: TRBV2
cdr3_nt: TGTGCCAGCAGTATAACAGGGATTGGCGAGCAGTACTTC
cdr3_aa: CASSITGIGEQYF

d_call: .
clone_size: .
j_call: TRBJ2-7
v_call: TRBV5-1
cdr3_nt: TGCGCCAGCAGCCGTGTAAGTATGAGGACGGCAGAGCAGTACTTC
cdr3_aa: CASSRVSMRTAEQYF